This entry lists 23 T cell receptor beta chains sequenced from one sample in a study of OX40 agonist ivuxolimab in advanced cancers. Produced via immunoSEQ multiplex PCR; TCRdb's table is partial and in-frame only. Found here are 70,000 or so clones, about nine tenths of them singletons; the top ten hold around 0.7%. This specimen consisted of CD4+ or CD8+ T cells sorted from blood, obtained in a trial of the OX40 agonist ivuxolimab. Receptor source: an adult with an advanced solid tumor such as melanoma, head and neck, liver or kidney cancer.

This clone was seen just once. The chain combines TRBV19 with TRBJ2-6, with 7 bases matching TRBD1. This CDR3 has 15 amino acids. J gave up 0 bases and V 4 bases, and 0 bases lay outside the gene matches. Germline V gene lookup returns CDR1 LNHDA and CDR2 SQIVND (reference sequence). CDR3 region: CASSRQGSGANVLTF. CDR3 nucleotide sequence: TGTGCCAGTAGTAGACAGGGCTCTGGGGCCAACGTCCTGACTTTC.

The chain joins TRBV10-3 to TRBJ1-5, with D tentatively TRBD1 (6 bases). The CDR3 is made up of 14 amino acids. V was pared by 4 bases and J by 6 bases, with 13 bases between. The V gene's germline CDR1 is ENHRY and CDR2 SYGVKD. The CDR3 DNA follows: TGTGCCATCAGTGTTAGGGTAGGGGGTCAGCCCCAGCATTTT. Residues: CAISVRVGGQPQHF.

This chain links TRBV7-3 with TRBJ2-1; no clear D. Per germline, CDR1 SGHTA and CDR2 FQGTGA. This CDR3 is 13 amino acids long. Trimming removed 5 bases from V and 10 bases from J, with 15 bases in between. CDR3 sequence reads: CASSETVGGEQFF. The CDR3, as DNA: TGTGCCAGCAGCGAAACAGTTGGTGGGGAGCAGTTCTTC.

This chain uses TRBV28 with TRBJ1-3; D is unresolved. Germline V gives CDR1 MDHEN, CDR2 SYDVKM. Deletions cut 5 bases from V and 6 bases from J, with 14 bases between. This CDR3 region has 14 residues. The CDR3 DNA reads TGTGCCAGCAGTCCTTCTTCCAGGCTAAACACCATATATTTT. This encodes CASSPSSRLNTIYF.

This chain joins TRBV27 and TRBJ2-1; TRBD2 matches 8 bases. This CDR3 has 15 residues. Per the germline V gene, CDR1 is MNHEY and CDR2 is SMNVEV (reference sequence). V lost 5 bases, J lost 4 bases, and 7 bases stayed unmatched. CDR3 in amino acids: CASSPLAALYNEQFF. In DNA, the CDR3 is TGTGCCAGCAGTCCACTAGCGGCCTTATACAATGAGCAGTTCTTC.

J is TRBJ2-3 and V is TRBV6-6, with D perhaps matching TRBD1 (5 bases). The CDR3 consists of 12 residues. The ends were cut back, 5 bases at V and 5 bases at J, with 8 bases in the middle. The V gene's germline CDR1 is MNHNY and CDR2 SVGAGI (reference sequence). CDR3 DNA sequence: TGTGCCAGCAGTGACAGTGTAGATACGCAGTATTTT. Its translation: CASSDSVDTQYF.

The J gene is TRBJ2-7, the V gene TRBV6-5; D is unresolved. V was clipped by 7 bases and J by 2 bases, with 9 bases between them. Looked up from germline, CDR1 is MNHEY and CDR2 is SVGAGI. The CDR3 loop spans 12 amino acids. The CDR3 loop is CASNSPPYEQYF. In DNA, the CDR3 is TGTGCCAGCAACAGTCCACCCTACGAGCAGTACTTC.

The chain uses TRBV28 and TRBJ1-4; 8 bases line up with TRBD1. Trimming at V came to 5 bases and at J to 2 bases, leaving 10 bases not matched to a gene. Germline V gives CDR1 MDHEN, CDR2 SYDVKM. The CDR3 sequence is 17 residues long. The CDR3 loop is CASSTTGGGFTNEKLFF. The CDR3 DNA sequence: TGTGCCAGCAGTACAACAGGGGGTGGTTTTACTAATGAAAAACTGTTTTTT.

This sequence joins TRBV4-1 and TRBJ1-1, with 10 nucleotides matching TRBD1. V shed 0 bases and J 0 bases; nucleotides not matched to a gene: 7. The CDR3 covers 18 residues. The germline V gene has CDR1 MGHRA and CDR2 YSYEKL. The CDR3 DNA follows: TGCGCCAGCAGCCAAGACAACGGGGGACAGGGGTTGAACACTGAAGCTTTCTTT. It codes for CASSQDNGGQGLNTEAFF.

The chain recombines TRBV29-1 with TRBJ2-3; 12 nucleotides agree with TRBD1. CDR3 length equals 13 residues. The J segment lost 6 bases and the V segment lost 7 bases, leaving 5 bases of the junction unmatched. Per the germline V gene, CDR1 is SQVTM and CDR2 is ANQGSEA. The CDR3 DNA reads as TGCAGCGCGGGACAGGGGGCAGTGGATACGCAGTATTTT. Translated: CSAGQGAVDTQYF.

The chain recombines TRBV5-1 with TRBJ2-1; 14 bases are a match to TRBD2. This CDR3 spans 15 amino acids. Germline V gene sequence: CDR1 SGHRS, CDR2 YFSETQ. The junction had 4 bases not matched to a gene; V was cut back by 4 bases and J by 7 bases. This CDR3 is CASSRGLAGVNEQFF. The CDR3, as DNA: TGCGCCAGCAGCAGGGGACTAGCGGGAGTGAATGAGCAGTTCTTC.

The CDR3 loop reads CASSDQAVGNIQYF. In DNA form, the CDR3 reads TGTGCCAGCAGTGATCAGGCAGTTGGGAACATTCAGTACTTC. This chain joins TRBV2 and TRBJ2-4; D is ambiguous. CDR1 and CDR2 (germline): SNHLY, FYNNEI. The CDR3 is 14 amino acids. The V and J ends lost 3 bases and 7 bases respectively, with 13 bases between them.

CDR3 residues: CASSRQGGNEQYF. DNA for the CDR3: TGCGCCAGCAGCCGACAGGGAGGGAACGAGCAGTACTTC. The gene calls are TRBV4-1 and TRBJ2-7; D is possibly TRBD1 or TRBD2 (7 bases each). V lost 4 bases and J 5 bases, leaving 12 bases between the germline ends. The CDR3 length is 13 residues. CDR1 is MGHRA and CDR2 is YSYEKL in the germline V gene.

This clone was picked up a small number of times. Additional DNA sequences in this sample encode the identical CDR3. The J gene is TRBJ1-3, the V gene TRBV5-1; D is possibly TRBD1 (5 bases). The CDR3 is 14 residues long. Trimming shortened V by 4 bases and J by 5 bases, and 13 bases separated the two germline ends. The V gene's germline CDR1 is SGHRS and CDR2 YFSETQ. The chain's CDR3 is CASSPASGRNTIYF. The CDR3 coding sequence is TGCGCCAGCAGCCCTGCCTCAGGGCGAAACACCATATATTTT. The entire variable domain, with the rest obtained from reference TRBV5-1 and TRBJ1-3, is as follows: KAGVTQTPRYLIKTRGQQVTLSCSPISGHRSVSWYQQTPGQGLQFLFEYFSETQRNKGNFPGRFSGRQFSNSRSEMNVSTLELGDSALYLCASSPASGRNTIYFGEGSWLTVV.

Concerning this clone itself: At one boundary the junction diverges from the germline segment, which might be a read error. The chain combines TRBV7-2 with TRBJ2-5; 12 bases are a match to TRBD2. The V gene's germline CDR1 is SGHTA and CDR2 FQGNSA. The CDR3 contains 16 residues. Here the CDR3 reads CASSPGLAGFQEPQYF. In DNA form, the CDR3 reads TGTGCCAGCAGCCCCGGACTAGCGGGATTTCAAGAGCCCCAGTACTTC.

The rearrangement joins TRBV6-1 to TRBJ2-7; D is unclear. Germline CDR1 is MNHNS and CDR2 is SASEGT. Trimming stripped 6 bases from V and 1 base from J, with 10 bases between. The CDR3 has 13 residues. The CDR3 region is CASRTDISYEQYF. The CDR3 DNA reads TGTGCCAGCAGAACCGACATTTCCTACGAGCAGTACTTC.

The chain joins TRBV19 to TRBJ2-1, with 7 bases that match TRBD2. Per germline, CDR1 LNHDA and CDR2 SQIVND (reference sequence). V was pared by 3 bases and J by 10 bases, with 18 bases of the junction left unmatched. The length of the CDR3 is 17 residues. CDR3 protein: CASSIRLLRERGGEQFF. The CDR3 nucleotides are TGTGCCAGTAGTATCAGGCTGCTACGGGAGCGCGGGGGAGAGCAGTTCTTC. The variable domain in full, with the rest retrieved from reference TRBV19 and TRBJ2-1, is DGGITQSPKYLFRKEGQNVTLSCEQNLNHDAMYWYRQDPGQGLRLIYYSQIVNDFQKGDIAEGYSVSREKKESFPLTVTSAQKNPTAFYLCASSIRLLRERGGEQFFGPGTRLTVL.

The V gene is TRBV9, the J gene TRBJ1-3; D is undetermined. The CDR3 is made up of 14 amino acids. Germline V gives CDR1 SGDLS, CDR2 YYNGEE. Trimming stripped 4 bases from V and 0 bases from J, with 8 bases between. CDR3 sequence reads: CASSPGGSGNTIYF. In nucleotides, the CDR3 is TGTGCCAGCAGCCCTGGCGGCTCTGGAAACACCATATATTTT.

This clone was recorded only once. The V and J genes are TRBV6-1 and TRBJ2-7; possibly TRBD1 or TRBD2 for D (5 bases each). The CDR3 spans 15 residues. Trimming shortened V by 5 bases and J by 1 base, and 15 bases separated the two germline ends. Looked up from germline, CDR1 is MNHNS and CDR2 is SASEGT. CDR3 coding DNA: TGTGCCAGCAGTCCCGGGACGACCAGGTCCTACGAGCAGTACTTC. Translation: CASSPGTTRSYEQYF.

The chain recombines TRBV6-5 with TRBJ2-3, with 8 bases identical to TRBD2. Germline V gene data show CDR1 as MNHEY and CDR2 as SVGAGI. Trimming cost V 0 bases and J 5 bases; bases outside gene matches: 4. CDR3 length equals 15 residues. CDR3 amino acids: CASSYSEREKDTQYF. CDR3 coding DNA: TGTGCCAGCAGTTACTCGGAGCGGGAGAAAGATACGCAGTATTTT.

This chain joins TRBV27 and TRBJ1-5; no definite D call. The CDR3 extends over 15 amino acids. Trimming took off 8 bases at V and 0 bases at J, with 14 bases between the two ends. In germline, CDR1 is MNHEY, CDR2 SMNVEV (reference sequence). For the CDR3, the DNA is TGTGCCAGCGGACGATCCGGGCCTAGCAATCAGCCCCAGCATTTT. Translating gives CASGRSGPSNQPQHF.

V gene TRBV6-5 combines with J gene TRBJ2-3; D not resolved. The length of the CDR3 is 14 residues. CDR1 is MNHEY, CDR2 SVGAGI, per germline. V lost 4 bases to trimming and J lost 5 bases, with 13 bases between them. The CDR3: CASSLNRARDTQYF. The CDR3 DNA reads TGTGCCAGCAGTTTAAATAGGGCCAGAGATACGCAGTATTTT.

The chain links TRBV9 to TRBJ2-1; no firm D call. This CDR3 has 14 residues. V was shortened by 1 base and J by 7 bases, with 12 bases between the two germline ends. Germline V CDR1 and CDR2: SGDLS, YYNGEE. The CDR3 bases are TGTGCCAGCAGCGTAAGCCCGGATATAAATGAGCAGTTCTTC. Translating it yields CASSVSPDINEQFF.